This TCR beta chain was recorded in a study of T cell repertoires in cytomegalovirus infection. Whole-study findings and limits: Identification of carriers of CMV plus the relevant HLA was achieved through cumulative public TCR beta family frequency.

CDR1 is MNHEY and CDR2 is SVGEGT in the germline V gene. CDR3 length: 14 amino acids. After removal of 2 bases from V and 8 bases from J, the junction contained 5 bases not matched to a gene. A few counts support this clonotype. Its antigen is not identified. MiXCR was run by TCRdb on the reads, yielding one entry per CDR3 protein. The table has around 800,000 distinct CDR3 sequences, 32% seen once; the top ten hold around 12%. The chain joins TRBV6-2 or TRBV6-3 to TRBJ2-1; 8 nucleotides align to TRBD2. The specimen comprised cultured CD8+ T cells from PBMCs, sampled from culture after CMV antigen stimulation. The TCR comes from a human donor in good health (CMV status not recorded). Some clones in this sample may be carry-over from other donors' samples. CDR3 nucleotides: TGTGCCAGCAGTTACGCCGGGACTAGGGATGAGCAGTTCTTC. Translation gives CASSYAGTRDEQFF.